This TCR beta chain came from a study of cytomegalovirus exposure and HLA in healthy donors. General study points: About 150 TCR beta chains were listed as cytomegalovirus-associated.

In germline, CDR1 is SEHNR, CDR2 FQNEAQ (reference sequence). The CDR3 is 15 amino acids. Trimming took 5 bases from V and 2 from J, leaving 15 bases between them. About this clone itself: Its antigen remains unidentified.

The PCR was carried out with 60 Vbeta primers and 13 Jbeta primers. Only in-frame clones appear in the TCRdb table, and some are missing; sequencing was by immunoSEQ multiplex PCR. The table includes 150,000 to 200,000 clones, 65% to 80% detected once. The sequence came from a woman aged 45-59 years in good health and CMV-seropositive. J is TRBJ1-1 and V is TRBV7-9, with D possibly matching TRBD1 (6 bases). Sequenced input: PBMCs. In DNA, the CDR3 is TGTGCCAGCAGCGCCCGAGCAGGGGTCAACACTGAAGCTTTCTTT. As protein: CASSARAGVNTEAFF. The entire variable domain, with the rest obtained from reference TRBV7-9 and TRBJ1-1, is as follows: DTGVSQNPRHKITKRGQNVTFRCDPISEHNRLYWYRQTLGQGPEFLTYFQNEAQLEKSRLLSDRFSAERPKGSFSTLEIQRTEQGDSAMYLCASSARAGVNTEAFFGQGTRLTVV.